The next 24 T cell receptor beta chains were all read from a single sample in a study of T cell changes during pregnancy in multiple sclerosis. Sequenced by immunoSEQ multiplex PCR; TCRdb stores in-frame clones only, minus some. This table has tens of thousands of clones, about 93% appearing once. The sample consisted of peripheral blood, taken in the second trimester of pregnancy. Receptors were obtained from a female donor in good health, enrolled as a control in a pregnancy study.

CDR3 protein: CASSFTGTSYEQYF. The CDR3 region has the DNA TGTGCCAGCAGCTTTACCGGGACTAGCTACGAGCAGTACTTC. The gene calls are TRBV7-9 and TRBJ2-7; 8 bases line up with TRBD2. CDR1 and CDR2 (germline): SEHNR, FQNEAQ (reference sequence). V lost 3 bases, J lost 3 bases, and 4 bases stayed unmatched. This CDR3 comprises 14 residues.

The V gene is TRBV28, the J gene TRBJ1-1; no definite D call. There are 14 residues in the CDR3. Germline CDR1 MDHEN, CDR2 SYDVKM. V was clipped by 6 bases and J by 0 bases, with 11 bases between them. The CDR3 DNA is TGTGCCAGCAGCCCACAGTCGATGAACACTGAAGCTTTCTTT. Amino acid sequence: CASSPQSMNTEAFF.

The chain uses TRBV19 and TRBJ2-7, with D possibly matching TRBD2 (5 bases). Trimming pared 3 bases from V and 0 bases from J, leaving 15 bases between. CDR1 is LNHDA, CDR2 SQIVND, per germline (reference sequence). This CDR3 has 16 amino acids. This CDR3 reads CASSISAAESSYEQYF. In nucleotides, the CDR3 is TGTGCCAGTAGTATTTCCGCAGCGGAAAGCTCCTACGAGCAGTACTTC. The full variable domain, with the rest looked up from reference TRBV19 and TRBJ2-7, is DGGITQSPKYLFRKEGQNVTLSCEQNLNHDAMYWYRQDPGQGLRLIYYSQIVNDFQKGDIAEGYSVSREKKESFPLTVTSAQKNPTAFYLCASSISAAESSYEQYFGPGTRLTVT.

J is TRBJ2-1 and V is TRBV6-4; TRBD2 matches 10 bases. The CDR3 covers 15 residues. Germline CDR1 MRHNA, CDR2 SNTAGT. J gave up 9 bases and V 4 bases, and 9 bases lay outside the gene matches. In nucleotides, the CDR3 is TGTGCCAGCAGTGTAGCGGGAGGAGTGTCGGTTGAGCAGTTCTTC. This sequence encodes CASSVAGGVSVEQFF.

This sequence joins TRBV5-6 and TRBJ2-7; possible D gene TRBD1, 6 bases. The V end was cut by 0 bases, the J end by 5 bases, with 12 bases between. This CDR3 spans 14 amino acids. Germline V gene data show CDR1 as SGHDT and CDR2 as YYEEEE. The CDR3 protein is CASSLGSRGHEQYF. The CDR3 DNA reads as TGTGCCAGCAGCTTGGGGAGCAGGGGCCACGAGCAGTACTTC.

The CDR3 loop is CASSYQVGTGRETQYF. The CDR3 region has the DNA TGTGCCAGCAGTTACCAGGTCGGGACAGGTCGCGAGACCCAGTACTTC. The chain combines TRBV6-6 with TRBJ2-5; the match to TRBD1 covers 8 bases. This CDR3 comprises 16 residues. Trimming removed 2 bases from V and 5 bases from J; junction bases left unmatched: 10. Germline V gives CDR1 MNHNY, CDR2 SVGAGI (reference sequence).

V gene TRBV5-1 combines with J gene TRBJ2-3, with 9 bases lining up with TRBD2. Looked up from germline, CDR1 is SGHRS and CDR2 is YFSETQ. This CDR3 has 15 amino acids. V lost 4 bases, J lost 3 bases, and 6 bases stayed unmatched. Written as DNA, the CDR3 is TGCGCCAGCAGCATAGCGGGAGACATAACAGATACGCAGTATTTT. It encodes CASSIAGDITDTQYF.

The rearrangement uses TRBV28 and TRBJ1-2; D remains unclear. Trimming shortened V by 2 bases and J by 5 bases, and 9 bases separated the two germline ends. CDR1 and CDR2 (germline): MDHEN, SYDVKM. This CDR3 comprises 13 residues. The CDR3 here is CASSLKSGYGYTF. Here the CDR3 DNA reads TGTGCCAGCAGTTTAAAGTCGGGGTATGGCTACACCTTC.

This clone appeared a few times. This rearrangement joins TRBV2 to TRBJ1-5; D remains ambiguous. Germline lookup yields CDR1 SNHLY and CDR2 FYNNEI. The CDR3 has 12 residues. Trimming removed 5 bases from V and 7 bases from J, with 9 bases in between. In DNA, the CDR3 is TGTGCCAGCAGTCTAGTAGCCCAGCCCCAGCATTTT. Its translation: CASSLVAQPQHF. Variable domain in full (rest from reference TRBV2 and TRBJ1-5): EPEVTQTPSHQVTQMGQEVILRCVPISNHLYFYWYRQILGQKVEFLVSFYNNEISEKSEIFDDQFSVERPDGSNFTLKIRSTKLEDSAMYFCASSLVAQPQHFGDGTRLSIL.

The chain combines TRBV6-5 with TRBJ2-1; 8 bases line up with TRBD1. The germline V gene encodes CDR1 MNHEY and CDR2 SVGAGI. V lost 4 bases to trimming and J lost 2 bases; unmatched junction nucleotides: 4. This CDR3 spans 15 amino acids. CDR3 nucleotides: TGTGCCAGCAGTTTGGACAGGGTAGCCTACAATGAGCAGTTCTTC. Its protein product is CASSLDRVAYNEQFF.

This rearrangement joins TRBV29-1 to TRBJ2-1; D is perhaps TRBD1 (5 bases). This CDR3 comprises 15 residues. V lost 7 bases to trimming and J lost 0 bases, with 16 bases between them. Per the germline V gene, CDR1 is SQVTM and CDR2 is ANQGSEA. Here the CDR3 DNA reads TGCAGCGCCCAGGGCGCGGAGAGCTCCTACAATGAGCAGTTCTTC. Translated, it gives CSAQGAESSYNEQFF.

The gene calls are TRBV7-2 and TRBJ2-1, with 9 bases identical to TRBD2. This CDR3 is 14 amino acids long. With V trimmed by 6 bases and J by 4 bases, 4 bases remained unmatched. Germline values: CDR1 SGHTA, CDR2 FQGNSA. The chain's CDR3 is CASSKREEYNEQFF. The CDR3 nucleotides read TGTGCCAGCAGTAAGCGGGAGGAATACAATGAGCAGTTCTTC.

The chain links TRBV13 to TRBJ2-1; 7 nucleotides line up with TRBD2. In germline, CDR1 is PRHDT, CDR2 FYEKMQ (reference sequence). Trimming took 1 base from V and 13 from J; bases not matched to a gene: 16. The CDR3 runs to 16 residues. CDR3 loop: CASSLVAGEHPQIQFF. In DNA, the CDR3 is TGTGCCAGCAGCTTAGTGGCGGGAGAGCACCCACAGATCCAGTTCTTC.

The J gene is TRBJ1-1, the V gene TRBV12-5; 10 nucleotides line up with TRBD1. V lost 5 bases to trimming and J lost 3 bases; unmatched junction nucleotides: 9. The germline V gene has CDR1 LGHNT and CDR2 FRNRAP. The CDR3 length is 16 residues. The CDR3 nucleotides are TGTGCTAGTGGTCTCGGGACAGGGGTGGCGGACACTGAAGCTTTCTTT. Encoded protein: CASGLGTGVADTEAFF.

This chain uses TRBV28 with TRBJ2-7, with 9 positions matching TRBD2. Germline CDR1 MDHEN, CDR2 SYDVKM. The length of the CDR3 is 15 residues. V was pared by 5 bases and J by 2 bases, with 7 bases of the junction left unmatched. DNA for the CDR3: TGTGCCAGCAGTCCGCGACTAGCGGAAGCCTACGAGCAGTACTTC. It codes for CASSPRLAEAYEQYF. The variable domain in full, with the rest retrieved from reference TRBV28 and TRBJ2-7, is DVKVTQSSRYLVKRTGEKVFLECVQDMDHENMFWYRQDPGLGLRLIYFSYDVKMKEKGDIPEGYSVSREKKERFSLILESASTNQTSMYLCASSPRLAEAYEQYFGPGTRLTVT.

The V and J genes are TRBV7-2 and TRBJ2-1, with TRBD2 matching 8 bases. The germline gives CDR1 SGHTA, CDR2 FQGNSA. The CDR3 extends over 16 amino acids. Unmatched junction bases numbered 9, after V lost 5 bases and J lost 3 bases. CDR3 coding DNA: TGTGCCAGCAGCCCCTCAATCAGCGGGAGCTACAATGAGCAGTTCTTC. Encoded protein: CASSPSISGSYNEQFF.

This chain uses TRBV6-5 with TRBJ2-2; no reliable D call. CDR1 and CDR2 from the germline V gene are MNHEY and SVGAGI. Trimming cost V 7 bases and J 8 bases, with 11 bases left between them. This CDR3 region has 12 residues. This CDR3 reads CASTPGWGELFF. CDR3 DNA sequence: TGTGCCAGCACCCCAGGATGGGGGGAGCTGTTTTTT.

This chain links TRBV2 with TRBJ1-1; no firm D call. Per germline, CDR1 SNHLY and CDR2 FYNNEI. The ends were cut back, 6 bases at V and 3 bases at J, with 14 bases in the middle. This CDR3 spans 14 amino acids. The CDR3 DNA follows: TGTGCCAGCAGCAGAAGTATCTTGGACACTGAAGCTTTCTTT. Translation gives CASSRSILDTEAFF.

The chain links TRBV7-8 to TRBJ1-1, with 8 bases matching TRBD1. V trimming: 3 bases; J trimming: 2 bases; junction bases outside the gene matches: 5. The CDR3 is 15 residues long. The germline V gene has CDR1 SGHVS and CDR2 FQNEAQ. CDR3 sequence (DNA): TGTGCCAGCAGCTTTTCCGGACAGGGAAACACTGAAGCTTTCTTT. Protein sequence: CASSFSGQGNTEAFF.

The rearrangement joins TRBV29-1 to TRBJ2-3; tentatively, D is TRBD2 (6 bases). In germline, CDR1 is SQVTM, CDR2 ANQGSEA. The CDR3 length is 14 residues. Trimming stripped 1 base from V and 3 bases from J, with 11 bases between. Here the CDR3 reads CSVEGVAGTDTQYF. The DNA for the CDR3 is TGCAGCGTTGAAGGGGTGGCGGGGACAGATACGCAGTATTTT.

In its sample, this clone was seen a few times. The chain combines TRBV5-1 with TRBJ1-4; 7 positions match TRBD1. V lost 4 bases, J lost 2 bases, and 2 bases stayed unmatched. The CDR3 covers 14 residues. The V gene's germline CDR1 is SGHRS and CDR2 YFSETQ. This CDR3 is CASSGTATNEKLFF. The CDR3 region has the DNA TGCGCCAGCAGCGGGACAGCTACTAATGAAAAACTGTTTTTT.

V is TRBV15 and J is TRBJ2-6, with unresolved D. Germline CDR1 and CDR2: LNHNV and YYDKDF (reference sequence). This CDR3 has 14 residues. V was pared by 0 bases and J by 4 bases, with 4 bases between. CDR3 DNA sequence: TGTGCCACCAGCAGAGATCAGGGGGCCAACGTCCTGACTTTC. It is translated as CATSRDQGANVLTF.

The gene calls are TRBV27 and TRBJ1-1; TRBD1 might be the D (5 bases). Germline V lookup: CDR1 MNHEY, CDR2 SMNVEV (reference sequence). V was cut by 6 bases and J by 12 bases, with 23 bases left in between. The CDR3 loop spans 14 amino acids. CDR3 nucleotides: TGTGCCAGCAGCGACGCGTCTCGTTCAGGGAAAACTTTCTTT. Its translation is CASSDASRSGKTFF.

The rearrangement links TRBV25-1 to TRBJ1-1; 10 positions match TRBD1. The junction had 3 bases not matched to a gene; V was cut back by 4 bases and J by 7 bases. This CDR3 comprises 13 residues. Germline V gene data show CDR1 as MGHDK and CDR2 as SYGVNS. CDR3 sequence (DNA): TGTGCCAGCAGTGGGGACAGGGGCGGTGAAGCTTTCTTT. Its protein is CASSGDRGGEAFF.